This is a list of T cell receptor beta chains from one sample in a study of T cells after yellow fever vaccination. TCRdb processed the 5' RACE reads anew with MiXCR; each CDR3 protein has one entry. Of 450,000 to 600,000 distinct CDR3 sequences in the sample, 17% are singletons; the top ten hold 17%. The material was PBMCs, obtained about 5 days after the first yellow fever vaccination. The origin of the receptors is a man between 18 and 35 years old who received the YFV17D yellow fever vaccine. Both conserved end residues are trimmed from each CDR3. Each record gives: CDR3 length, V gene, J gene, CDR3 protein.

13	TRBV4-1	TRBJ2-3	ASSQVGVSPDTQY
14	TRBV4-3	TRBJ1-3	ASSQDARPSGNTIY
12	TRBV10-3	TRBJ2-7	AISESWGSYEQY
11	TRBV29-1	TRBJ2-5	SVRGQPGETQY
17	TRBV4-2	TRBJ2-3	ASSPLPGGPLTNTDTQY
11	TRBV12-3/TRBV12-4	TRBJ2-3	ASSRTSGGPQY
13	TRBV12-3/TRBV12-4	TRBJ1-5	ASNHGGGSNQPQH
11	TRBV12-3/TRBV12-4	TRBJ1-1	ASSIGQRVEAF
14	TRBV12-3/TRBV12-4	TRBJ2-1	ASSLWEGSSYNEQF
12	TRBV20-1	TRBJ1-4	SASPGTYQEKLF
16	TRBV5-1	TRBJ2-3	ASTPPGVQGGSTDTQY
13	TRBV7-9	TRBJ2-3	ASSQTSGETDTQY
13	TRBV2	TRBJ2-5	ASSLNQGVVETQY
14	TRBV12-3/TRBV12-4	TRBJ1-6	ASSLDPQGKRSPLH
13	TRBV9	TRBJ1-6	ASSVDPLRNSPLH
15	TRBV4-3	TRBJ2-3	ASSQDTGLAGGITQY
13	TRBV7-9	TRBJ1-6	ASRGPGQLNSPLH
12	TRBV4-2	TRBJ2-5	ASSQELTAETQY
14	TRBV12-5	TRBJ2-3	ASGSHLAGVTDTQY
12	TRBV19	TRBJ2-7	ASRKEGSSYEQY
15	TRBV7-8	TRBJ2-2	ASSSLLRTSGTGELF
11	TRBV27	TRBJ1-1	ASSPPGTGVAF
12	TRBV7-9	TRBJ2-4	ASSLDVTKNIQY
12	TRBV2	TRBJ2-5	ASRGASSVETQY
13	TRBV5-1	TRBJ2-2	ASSFPERGTGELF
14	TRBV6-5	TRBJ2-5	ASSYSGYRGGETQY
14	TRBV11-3	TRBJ2-2	ASRRRASGDTGELF
11	TRBV12-3/TRBV12-4	TRBJ2-5	ASSQTVMETQY